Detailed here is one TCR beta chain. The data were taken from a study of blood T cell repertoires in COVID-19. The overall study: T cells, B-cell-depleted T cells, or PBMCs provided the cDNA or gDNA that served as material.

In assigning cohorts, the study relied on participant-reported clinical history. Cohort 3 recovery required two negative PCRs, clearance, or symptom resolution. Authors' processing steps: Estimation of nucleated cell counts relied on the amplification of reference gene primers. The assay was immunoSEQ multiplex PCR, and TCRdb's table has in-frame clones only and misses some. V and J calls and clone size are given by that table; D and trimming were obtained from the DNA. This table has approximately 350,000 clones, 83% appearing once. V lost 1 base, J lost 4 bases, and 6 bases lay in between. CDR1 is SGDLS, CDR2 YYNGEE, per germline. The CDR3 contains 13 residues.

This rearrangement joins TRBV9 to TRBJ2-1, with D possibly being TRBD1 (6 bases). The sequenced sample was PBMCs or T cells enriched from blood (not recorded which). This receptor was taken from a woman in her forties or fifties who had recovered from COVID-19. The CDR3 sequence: CASSVQGYNEQFF. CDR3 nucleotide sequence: TGTGCCAGCAGCGTACAGGGGTACAATGAGCAGTTCTTC.